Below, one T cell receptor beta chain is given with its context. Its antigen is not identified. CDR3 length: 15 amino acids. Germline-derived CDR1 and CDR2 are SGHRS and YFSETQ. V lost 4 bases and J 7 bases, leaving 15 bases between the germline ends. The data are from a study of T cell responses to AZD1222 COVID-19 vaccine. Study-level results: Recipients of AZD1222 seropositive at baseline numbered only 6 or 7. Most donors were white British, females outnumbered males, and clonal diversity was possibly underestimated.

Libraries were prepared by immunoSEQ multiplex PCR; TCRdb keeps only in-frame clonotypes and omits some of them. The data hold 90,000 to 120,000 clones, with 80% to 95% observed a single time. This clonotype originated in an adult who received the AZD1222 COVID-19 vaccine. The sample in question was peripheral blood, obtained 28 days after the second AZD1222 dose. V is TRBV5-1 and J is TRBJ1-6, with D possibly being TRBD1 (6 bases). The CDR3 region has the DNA TGCGCCAGCAGCCGCACAGGGTTCGGAAATTCACCCCTCCACTTT. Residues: CASSRTGFGNSPLHF.